Each of the 2 T cell receptor beta chains below was sequenced from the same sample in a study of T-cell memory formation after mild COVID-19. TCRdb reanalysed the 5' RACE reads using MiXCR and keeps one entry per CDR3 protein. The data hold about 210,000 distinct CDR3 sequences, with roughly 27% observed a single time. The sequenced sample consisted of PBMCs or a T cell subset sorted from them (not recorded which). These receptors originate from an adult woman who had mild COVID-19 (a few samples of this study predate the infection). Cell type and time point are not known.

This clonotype was seen a few times. The rearrangement joins TRBV5-1 to TRBJ2-2; D is uncertain. CDR1 SGHRS and CDR2 YFSETQ come from the germline V gene. Trimming shortened V by 4 bases and J by 2 bases, and 27 bases separated the two germline ends. The CDR3 consists of 20 residues. CDR3 bases: TGCGCCAGCAGCCAGATTTCGCCGGGTCTCGTCGAGGTCAACACCGGGGAGCTGTTTTTT. Amino acids: CASSQISPGLVEVNTGELFF. Full variable domain (rest looked up from reference TRBV5-1 and TRBJ2-2): KAGVTQTPRYLIKTRGQQVTLSCSPISGHRSVSWYQQTPGQGLQFLFEYFSETQRNKGNFPGRFSGRQFSNSRSEMNVSTLELGDSALYLCASSQISPGLVEVNTGELFFGEGSRLTVL.

The CDR3 DNA follows: TGTGCCAGCAGTCCTGGGCCTCGGACAGGGGAAGATACGCAGTATTTT. It encodes CASSPGPRTGEDTQYF. The chain combines TRBV5-4 with TRBJ2-3, with TRBD1 identical over 9 bases. This CDR3 has 16 residues. In germline, CDR1 is SGHNT, CDR2 YYREEE (reference sequence). J was trimmed by 5 bases and V by 5 bases; bases with no gene match: 12.